This TCR beta chain appears in the sequencing data of a study of molecular identifiers for immune sequencing clone quantification. Naive CD8 libraries were made from roughly 18,000 to 920,000 sorted cells, and they used 10%, 30% or 50% RNA. A CD8+CD4-CCR7+CD45RA+ gate was used to sort naive CD8 T cells. Study observations and caveats: Highly expanded clone sizes could be underestimated by identical TCR molecules sharing a barcode.

On this clonotype: Its cognate antigen is unknown.

Each CDR3 protein is one row after TCRdb ran MiXCR on the PCR reads. The sample shows about 640,000 distinct CDR3 sequences, just under 20% of them seen only once. Sequenced input: naive CD8+ T cells from blood, with Jurkat cell RNA spiked in. The sample's subset: FACS-sorted CD8+CD4-CCR7+CD45RA+ naive T cells. The source is a human donor in good health. Some libraries in this study had Jurkat cell RNA spiked in.

CDR3: CSARDSGTSTGELFF. DNA of the CDR3: TGCAGTGCTAGAGATTCCGGAACCTCCACCGGGGAGCTGTTTTTT. The chain joins TRBV20-1 to TRBJ2-2; D is unresolved. Germline V gives CDR1 DFQATT, CDR2 SNEGSKA (reference sequence). CDR3 length: 15 residues. V lost 0 bases to trimming and J lost 4 bases, with 12 bases between them.